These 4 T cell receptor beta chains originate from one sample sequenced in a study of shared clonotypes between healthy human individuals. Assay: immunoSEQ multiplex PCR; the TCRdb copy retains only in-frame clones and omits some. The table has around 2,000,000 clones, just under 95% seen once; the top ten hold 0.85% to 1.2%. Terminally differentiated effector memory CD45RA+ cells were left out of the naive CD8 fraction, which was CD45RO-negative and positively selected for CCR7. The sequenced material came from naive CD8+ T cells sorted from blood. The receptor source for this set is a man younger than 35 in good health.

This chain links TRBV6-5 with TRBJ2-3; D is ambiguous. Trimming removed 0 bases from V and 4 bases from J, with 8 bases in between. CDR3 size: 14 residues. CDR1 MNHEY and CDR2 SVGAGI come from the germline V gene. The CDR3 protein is CASSYSSPPDTQYF. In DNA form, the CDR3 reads TGTGCCAGCAGTTACTCGTCTCCGCCAGATACGCAGTATTTT.

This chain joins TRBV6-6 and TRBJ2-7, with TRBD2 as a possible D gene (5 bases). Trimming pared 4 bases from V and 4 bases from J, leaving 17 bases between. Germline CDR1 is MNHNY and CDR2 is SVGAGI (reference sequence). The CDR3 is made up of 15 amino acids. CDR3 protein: CASSLKGEWGYEQYF. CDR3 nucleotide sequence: TGTGCCAGCAGTTTAAAGGGAGAGTGGGGTTACGAGCAGTACTTC.

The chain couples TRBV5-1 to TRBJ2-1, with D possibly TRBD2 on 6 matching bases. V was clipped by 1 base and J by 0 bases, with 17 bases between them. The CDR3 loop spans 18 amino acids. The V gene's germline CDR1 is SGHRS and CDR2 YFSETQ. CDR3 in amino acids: CASSLMGSGFSSYNEQFF. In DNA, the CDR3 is TGCGCCAGCAGCTTGATGGGAAGCGGGTTTAGCTCCTACAATGAGCAGTTCTTC.

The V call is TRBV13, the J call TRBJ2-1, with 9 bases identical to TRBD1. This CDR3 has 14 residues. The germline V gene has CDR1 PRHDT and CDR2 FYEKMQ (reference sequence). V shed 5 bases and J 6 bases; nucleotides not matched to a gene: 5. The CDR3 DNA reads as TGTGCCAGCAGCGCCGGGACAGGGCTCAATGAGCAGTTCTTC. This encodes CASSAGTGLNEQFF.